A single sample gave rise to the 29 T cell receptor beta chains below, sequenced in a study of vaccination effects on CD4 cells after COVID-19. Expansion with viral peptide pools was applied to antigen-specific CD4+ T cells by the ViraFEST assay prior to sequencing. At the end of 10 days of culture, CD4+ T cells were isolated. In the vaccine recipients, nucleocapsid antibodies were negative and there was no prior SARS-CoV-2 infection. No antigen has been assigned to these receptors. Clones were sequenced by immunoSEQ multiplex PCR, and TCRdb holds only the in-frame ones, with some missing. The table shows 20,000 to 30,000 clones, with 73% occurring only once. The starting material was CD4+ T cells from PBMCs cultured with SARS-CoV-2 spike peptides, obtained before COVID-19 vaccination. The origin of the receptors is a human donor who received a COVID-19 vaccine.

This clone was counted between two and nine times. The V and J genes are TRBV2 and TRBJ2-1; 10 nucleotides align to TRBD1. The CDR3 is 12 residues long. Germline V gene lookup returns CDR1 SNHLY and CDR2 FYNNEI. J lost 14 bases, V lost 5 bases, and 6 bases had no gene match. CDR3 residues: CASSITGTGEFF. CDR3 sequence (DNA): TGTGCCAGCAGTATAACCGGGACAGGGGAGTTCTTC.

The genes are TRBV5-5 and TRBJ1-5, with 8 bases lining up with TRBD1. The CDR3 has 16 amino acids. Unmatched junction bases numbered 8, after V lost 1 base and J lost 5 bases. From germline, CDR1 is SGHKS and CDR2 YYEKEE (reference sequence). In nucleotides, the CDR3 is TGTGCCAGCAGCTTGTTGAGTACAGGGGGGTATCAGCCCCAGCATTTT. This gives the protein CASSLLSTGGYQPQHF.

The rearrangement links TRBV29-1 to TRBJ1-1; D is uncertain. The CDR3 is made up of 13 amino acids. Per germline, CDR1 SQVTM and CDR2 ANQGSEA. Trimming cost V 6 bases and J 4 bases, with 15 bases left between them. CDR3 DNA: TGCAGCGTCCTCCCCCGGGGAGGCACTGAAGCTTTCTTT. Translated, it gives CSVLPRGGTEAFF.

The chain has TRBV25-1 and TRBJ1-6, with D perhaps matching TRBD1 (5 bases). Germline-derived CDR1 and CDR2 are MGHDK and SYGVNS. V gave up 4 bases and J gave up 7 bases, with 11 bases separating them. The CDR3 contains 14 residues. The CDR3 is CASSVSRDNSPLHF. The CDR3 nucleotides are TGTGCCAGCAGTGTAAGCAGGGACAATTCACCCCTCCACTTT.

The chain is built from TRBV18 and TRBJ2-7; D is possibly TRBD1 (6 bases). V gave up 0 bases and J gave up 7 bases, with 16 bases separating them. The CDR3 sequence is 15 residues long. Germline lookup yields CDR1 KGHSH and CDR2 LQKENI. The DNA of the CDR3 is TGTGCCAGCTCACCACCGTCACAGGGTAGTGGAGAGCAGTACTTC. It specifies CASSPPSQGSGEQYF.

This clone is medium-sized by share. This chain joins TRBV19 and TRBJ2-7, with TRBD1 identical over 8 bases. The CDR3 is 16 amino acids. Unmatched junction bases numbered 10, after V lost 3 bases and J lost 3 bases. Germline V gene sequence: CDR1 LNHDA, CDR2 SQIVND (reference sequence). The CDR3 reads CASSILGTGLDYEQYF. The CDR3 DNA follows: TGTGCCAGTAGTATCCTCGGGACAGGCCTAGACTACGAGCAGTACTTC. The variable domain in full, with the rest retrieved from reference TRBV19 and TRBJ2-7, is DGGITQSPKYLFRKEGQNVTLSCEQNLNHDAMYWYRQDPGQGLRLIYYSQIVNDFQKGDIAEGYSVSREKKESFPLTVTSAQKNPTAFYLCASSILGTGLDYEQYFGPGTRLTVT.

A single count supports this clone. The V gene is TRBV18, the J gene TRBJ2-2; TRBD1 is a possible D gene (6 bases). The length of the CDR3 is 14 residues. Germline V gene sequence: CDR1 KGHSH, CDR2 LQKENI. V was shortened by 6 bases and J by 2 bases, with 10 bases between the two germline ends. In DNA form, the CDR3 reads TGTGCCAGCTCCGGACAGTCAAACACCGGGGAGCTGTTTTTT. Its protein is CASSGQSNTGELFF.

This chain joins TRBV6-1 and TRBJ2-5; D is unclear. Germline values: CDR1 MNHNS, CDR2 SASEGT. The V gene lost 7 bases and the J gene lost 2 bases, with 14 bases spanning the gap. CDR3 size: 14 residues. The CDR3 protein is CASNDPPGQETQYF. DNA for the CDR3: TGTGCCAGCAACGATCCCCCCGGTCAAGAGACCCAGTACTTC.

The CDR3 sequence: CASSSIGTGIYEQYF. CDR3 DNA: TGTGCCAGCAGTTCCATCGGGACAGGGATCTACGAGCAGTACTTC. J is TRBJ2-7 and V is TRBV27, with 9 bases that match TRBD1. This CDR3 has 15 residues. From germline, CDR1 is MNHEY and CDR2 SMNVEV (reference sequence). V shed 4 bases and J 3 bases; nucleotides not matched to a gene: 7.

The chain uses TRBV29-1 and TRBJ1-6, with a possible D match to TRBD1 (5 bases). The germline gives CDR1 SQVTM, CDR2 ANQGSEA. The CDR3 has 13 residues. Trimming shortened V by 1 base and J by 7 bases, and 8 bases separated the two germline ends. The CDR3 nucleotides are TGCAGCGTTGAAGTACGGGGGAATTCACCCCTCCACTTT. It encodes CSVEVRGNSPLHF.

This clone was observed once. The genes are TRBV9 and TRBJ1-6; unclear D gene. CDR1 SGDLS and CDR2 YYNGEE come from the germline V gene. CDR3 length: 12 amino acids. The V end lost 1 base, the J end lost 8 bases, and 4 bases lay between the germline ends. CDR3 in amino acids: CASSVFDSPLHF. The CDR3 nucleotides are TGTGCCAGCAGCGTATTCGATTCACCCCTCCACTTT.

This clone was seen only a few times. The CDR3 nucleotides read TGTGCCCGGGAGGGGGGCCATGGGGCCCACACTGAAGCTTTCTTT. Translation gives CAREGGHGAHTEAFF. V usage is TRBV21-1 and J usage is TRBJ1-1. TRBV21-1 is reported as a pseudogene. The CDR3 extends over 15 amino acids.

The chain combines TRBV5-4 with TRBJ2-5; D is ambiguous. V was clipped by 6 bases and J by 1 base, with 19 bases between them. This CDR3 contains 16 residues. Germline V gene sequence: CDR1 SGHNT, CDR2 YYREEE (reference sequence). The CDR3 protein is CASTHGALGSQETQYF. The CDR3 DNA reads TGTGCCAGCACCCACGGAGCTTTGGGGTCCCAAGAGACCCAGTACTTC. Filled out from reference TRBV5-4 and TRBJ2-5, the complete variable domain reads ETGVTQSPTHLIKTRGQQVTLRCSSQSGHNTVSWYQQALGQGPQFIFQYYREEENGRGNFPPRFSGLQFPNYSSELNVNALELDDSALYLCASTHGALGSQETQYFGPGTRLLVL.

The chain has TRBV7-2 and TRBJ2-3; 15 nucleotides align to TRBD2. The trim removed 2 bases at V and 3 bases at J, leaving 6 bases unmatched. Germline-derived CDR1 and CDR2 are SGHTA and FQGNSA. CDR3 size: 18 residues. The CDR3 loop is CASSLRGTSGGYTDTQYF. The CDR3 coding sequence is TGTGCCAGCAGCTTAAGGGGGACTAGCGGGGGGTATACAGATACGCAGTATTTT.

This clone came up a few times. This rearrangement joins TRBV5-1 to TRBJ2-3; D may be TRBD2 (6 bases). The V gene lost 6 bases and the J gene lost 0 bases, with 11 bases spanning the gap. This CDR3 has 14 amino acids. Germline V gene sequence: CDR1 SGHRS, CDR2 YFSETQ. CDR3 in amino acids: CASNSGLSTDTQYF. For the CDR3, the DNA is TGCGCCAGCAACTCGGGACTCAGCACAGATACGCAGTATTTT. The complete variable domain, with remaining parts taken from reference TRBV5-1 and TRBJ2-3, reads KAGVTQTPRYLIKTRGQQVTLSCSPISGHRSVSWYQQTPGQGLQFLFEYFSETQRNKGNFPGRFSGRQFSNSRSEMNVSTLELGDSALYLCASNSGLSTDTQYFGPGTRLTVL.

The chain couples TRBV3-1 (or the pseudogene TRBV3-2) to TRBJ2-2; no reliable D call. Trimming shortened V by 5 bases and J by 5 bases, and 9 bases separated the two germline ends. From germline, CDR1 is LGHDT and CDR2 YNNKEL (reference sequence). The CDR3 runs 13 residues. This CDR3 reads CASSYLWTGELFF. CDR3 nucleotides: TGTGCCAGCAGCTATTTATGGACCGGGGAGCTGTTTTTT.

V is TRBV9 and J is TRBJ1-1; no definite D call. CDR1 is SGDLS and CDR2 is YYNGEE in the germline V gene. With 5 bases removed from V and 1 base from J, the gap between germline ends came to 6 bases. This CDR3 is 12 amino acids long. For the CDR3, the DNA is TGTGCCAGCAGGCACAAGAACACTGAAGCTTTCTTT. Protein product: CASRHKNTEAFF.

Written as DNA, the CDR3 is TGTGCCAGCAGCGGGCCCTATAGCGGGAGAGGTACAGATACGCAGTATTTT. It translates to CASSGPYSGRGTDTQYF. V usage is TRBV5-4 and J usage is TRBJ2-3; TRBD2 aligns across 9 bases. CDR1 and CDR2 (germline): SGHNT, YYREEE (reference sequence). The CDR3 extends over 17 amino acids. V gave up 4 bases and J gave up 3 bases; unmatched junction bases: 12.

V usage is TRBV10-1 and J usage is TRBJ2-5; D uncertain. The CDR3 has 17 amino acids. Trimming pared 0 bases from V and 7 bases from J, leaving 21 bases between. Germline values: CDR1 WNHNN, CDR2 SYGVQD (reference sequence). CDR3 bases: TGCGCCAGCAGTGAGTCGCTAACGGAAGCTCAAGGTGGGACCCAGTACTTC. Translated, it gives CASSESLTEAQGGTQYF.

This chain links TRBV19 with TRBJ1-2, with a tentative D call TRBD1 (6 bases). The CDR3 is 13 residues long. The germline CDR1 and CDR2 sequences are LNHDA and SQIVND (reference sequence). Trimming left V 7 bases short and J 7 bases short, with 16 bases between. The CDR3 sequence is CASTSTGSGGYTF. DNA for the CDR3: TGTGCCAGTACCTCAACAGGGTCGGGTGGCTACACCTTC.

This clone was counted only a few times. The CDR3 sequence: CASSWDVGTRPEQYF. The CDR3 DNA follows: TGTGCCAGCAGCTGGGACGTGGGGACACGCCCTGAGCAGTACTTC. This rearrangement joins TRBV5-4 to TRBJ2-7; D possibly corresponds to TRBD1 (6 bases). The V gene lost 3 bases and the J gene lost 7 bases, with 20 bases spanning the gap. Germline CDR1 and CDR2: SGHNT and YYREEE (reference sequence). This CDR3 comprises 15 residues.

J is TRBJ1-5 and V is TRBV24-1; D perhaps matches TRBD1 (5 bases). Germline assignment: CDR1 KGHDR and CDR2 SFDVKD. The CDR3 contains 13 residues. Trimming stripped 6 bases from V and 7 bases from J, with 12 bases between. CDR3 amino acids: CATSPGLGQPQHF. The CDR3 DNA reads as TGTGCCACCAGTCCAGGGTTGGGCCAGCCCCAGCATTTT.

This clone was recorded only once. V and J are TRBV4-2 and TRBJ1-2; 8 nucleotides align to TRBD1. V lost 0 bases and J lost 3; bases outside the gene matches: 6. This CDR3 has 16 residues. Germline-derived CDR1 and CDR2 are LGHNA and YNFKEQ. The chain's CDR3 is CASSQEDRVPYYGYTF. CDR3 coding DNA: TGTGCCAGCAGCCAAGAGGACAGGGTGCCTTACTATGGCTACACCTTC.

This chain uses TRBV11-2 with TRBJ2-7; D possibly corresponds to TRBD1 (6 bases). The V and J ends lost 1 base and 4 bases respectively, with 17 bases between them. The CDR3 is 16 residues long. Germline V gives CDR1 SGHAT, CDR2 FQNNGV. The CDR3 loop is CASSLVGGRGRYEQYF. The CDR3 coding sequence is TGTGCCAGCAGCTTAGTGGGTGGCAGGGGAAGGTACGAGCAGTACTTC. The whole variable domain, remainder taken from reference TRBV11-2 and TRBJ2-7, is EAGVAQSPRYKIIEKRQSVAFWCNPISGHATLYWYQQILGQGPKLLIQFQNNGVVDDSQLPKDRFSAERLKGVDSTLKIQPAKLEDSAVYLCASSLVGGRGRYEQYFGPGTRLTVT.

The chain employs TRBV5-1 and TRBJ1-4; 9 nucleotides agree with TRBD1. Trimming removed 0 bases from V and 8 bases from J; junction bases left unmatched: 11. Germline values: CDR1 SGHRS, CDR2 YFSETQ. The CDR3 length is 17 residues. The chain's CDR3 is CASSLAGTGFGGEKLFF. The CDR3, as DNA: TGCGCCAGCAGCTTGGCCGGGACAGGGTTTGGAGGGGAAAAACTGTTTTTT.

The V gene is TRBV7-9, the J gene TRBJ1-1; D uncertain. Trimming took off 5 bases at V and 5 bases at J, with 9 bases between the two ends. The CDR3 loop spans 12 amino acids. Germline V gene sequence: CDR1 SEHNR, CDR2 FQNEAQ (reference sequence). CDR3 DNA sequence: TGTGCCAGCAGCACCGGGAGGACTGAAGCTTTCTTT. This translates into CASSTGRTEAFF.

V gene TRBV7-2 combines with J gene TRBJ2-5; 12 nucleotides agree with TRBD2. Per germline, CDR1 SGHTA and CDR2 FQGNSA. V trimming: 5 bases; J trimming: 4 bases; junction bases outside the gene matches: 8. CDR3 size: 16 residues. The CDR3 loop is CASSPIGLAGRETQYF. CDR3 nucleotide sequence: TGTGCCAGCAGCCCTATTGGACTAGCGGGAAGAGAGACCCAGTACTTC.

This chain connects TRBV6-1 to TRBJ2-1; TRBD2 aligns across 10 bases. The CDR3 has 15 residues. V lost 2 bases and J lost 8; bases outside the gene matches: 6. The germline CDR1 and CDR2 sequences are MNHNS and SASEGT. The CDR3 sequence is CASSEFSGTSDEQFF. The CDR3 DNA sequence: TGTGCCAGCAGTGAATTCTCCGGGACTAGCGATGAGCAGTTCTTC.

This clone was observed once. The chain has TRBV9 and TRBJ2-1; TRBD2 might be the D (5 bases). The V gene lost 0 bases and the J gene lost 3 bases, with 10 bases spanning the gap. This CDR3 contains 15 residues. Germline values: CDR1 SGDLS, CDR2 YYNGEE. The chain's CDR3 is CASSVAPDFYNEQFF. DNA of the CDR3: TGTGCCAGCAGCGTAGCCCCGGACTTCTACAATGAGCAGTTCTTC.